This T cell receptor (beta chain) comes out of a study of post-analysis software for immune sequencing data. Overall study: The courses of disease that were included comprised relapsing-remitting, secondary progressive and progressive-relapsing multiple sclerosis. Study-level findings and limits: By F measure, samples from a shared preparation batch strongly co-clustered. When compared against controls, multiple sclerosis patients showed significantly lower normalized Chao1 diversity. The five TRBV segments detected at higher frequency in patients than in controls included TRBV5-6, TRBV5-1 and TRBV20-1.

This clonotype turned up a few times. Its antigen is as yet unknown. Unique molecular identifiers were built into the TCR beta cDNA libraries. Input populations of about 1 to 11 million T cells gave rise to approximately 500,000 cDNA molecules. TCRdb called the PCR reads again in MiXCR, with one record for every CDR3 protein. The sample contains hundreds of thousands of distinct CDR3 sequences, about 40% of which appear only once. Trimming left V 0 bases short and J 7 bases short, with 7 bases between. Germline V gene data show CDR1 as ENHRY and CDR2 as SYGVKD. The CDR3 sequence is 13 residues long. The sequence derives from a girl aged 5-17 years with multiple sclerosis. The gene calls are TRBV10-3 and TRBJ2-1, with unresolved D. The sequencing input was blood. The CDR3 DNA is TGTGCCATCAGTGAGTCGCTAGGTAATGAGCAGTTCTTC. Translation gives CAISESLGNEQFF.